This T cell receptor (beta chain) was obtained from a study of blood T cell repertoires in COVID-19. Study background: COVID-19 samples collected from the United States, Italy and Spain covered acute and convalescent phases.

Participants came from 24 US areas, aged roughly 18 to 90 years. Participants reported their clinical history, and cohort assignment relied on those reports. In the original workflow: Amplification from reference gene primers served as the basis for estimated nucleated cell counts. The data were produced by immunoSEQ multiplex PCR, yet TCRdb's version contains in-frame clones alone and is incomplete. D and trimming were read from the DNA, whereas the V and J calls and clone size are those reported in that table. This repertoire shows a few hundred thousand clones, about four fifths found once; its top ten account for approximately 1.3%. The sequence was collected from a middle-aged woman with acute COVID-19. The sequenced material came from PBMCs or T cells enriched from blood (not recorded which).

CDR3 sequence reads: CASRPGQGDEQYF. The DNA of the CDR3 is TGCGCCAGCAGACCCGGACAGGGGGACGAGCAGTACTTC. V gene TRBV5-1 combines with J gene TRBJ2-7, with TRBD1 matching 10 bases. V gave up 5 bases and J gave up 5 bases; unmatched junction bases: 4. Germline CDR1 reads SGHRS; CDR2 reads YFSETQ. The CDR3 extends over 13 amino acids.